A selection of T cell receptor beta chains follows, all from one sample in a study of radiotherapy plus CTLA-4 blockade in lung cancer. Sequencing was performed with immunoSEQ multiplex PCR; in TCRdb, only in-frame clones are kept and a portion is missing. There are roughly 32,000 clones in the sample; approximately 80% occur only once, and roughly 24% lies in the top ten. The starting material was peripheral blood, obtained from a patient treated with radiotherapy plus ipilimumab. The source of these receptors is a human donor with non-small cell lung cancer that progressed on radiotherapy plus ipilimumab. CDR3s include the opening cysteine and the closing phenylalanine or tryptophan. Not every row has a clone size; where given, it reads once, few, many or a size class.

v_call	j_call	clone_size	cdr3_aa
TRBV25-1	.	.	CASSSSGTGYEQYF
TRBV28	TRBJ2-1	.	CASRSGGAYNEQFF
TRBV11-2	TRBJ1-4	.	CASSLERQSGKLFF
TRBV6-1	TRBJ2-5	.	CASTAADRFQETQYF
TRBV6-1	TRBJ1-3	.	CASSEHSSGNTIYF
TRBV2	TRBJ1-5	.	CASSLGEGFYQPQHF
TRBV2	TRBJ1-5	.	CASSVGQGIQPQHF
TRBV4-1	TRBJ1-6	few	CASSQDGTGNSPLHF
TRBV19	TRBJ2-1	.	CASSIRRNDNEQFF
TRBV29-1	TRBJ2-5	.	CSVAGGSGLAGQETQYF
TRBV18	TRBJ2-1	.	CASSPPYGTGKGGEQFF
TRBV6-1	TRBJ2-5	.	CATSRDRGQETQYF
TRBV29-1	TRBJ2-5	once	CSVAGLAGRSGETQYF
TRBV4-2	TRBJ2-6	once	CASSQDEGVGANVLTF
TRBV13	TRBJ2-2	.	CASSVMTGNTGELFF
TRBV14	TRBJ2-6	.	CASSQEGRGRFGANVLTF
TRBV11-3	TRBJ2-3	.	CASSLSGGGADTQYF
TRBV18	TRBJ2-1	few	CASSPWLADVTSYNEQFF
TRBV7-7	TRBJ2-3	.	CASSKTSGGDTQYF
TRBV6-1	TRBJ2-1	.	CASSEVRGGYRNEQFF
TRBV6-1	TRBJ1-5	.	CASSDGQYSNQPQHF
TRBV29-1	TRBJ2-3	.	CSVLQGGVADTQYF
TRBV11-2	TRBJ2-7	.	CASSFPRGEQYF
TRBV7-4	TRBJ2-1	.	CASSYRLAGGPCEQFF
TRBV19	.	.	CASSIGTGGFYEQYF
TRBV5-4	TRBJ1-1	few	CASSLSRNTEAFF
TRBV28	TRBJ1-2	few	CASRGLDGYTF
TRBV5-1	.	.	CASSLEQTYEQYF
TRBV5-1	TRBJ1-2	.	CASSPAEGAAYGYTF